One sample yielded the 18 T cell receptor beta chains listed below, sequenced in a study of blood T cell repertoires in COVID-19. Using immunoSEQ multiplex PCR, the repertoire was profiled, and TCRdb retains in-frame clones only, with some absent. The sample includes 20,000 to 25,000 clones, roughly 80% of them seen just once. The sample comprised peripheral blood. The receptors originated from a man aged 60 to 75 with active COVID-19.

The chain is built from TRBV27 and TRBJ2-1; 7 nucleotides align to TRBD2. Looked up from germline, CDR1 is MNHEY and CDR2 is SMNVEV (reference sequence). CDR3 length: 16 amino acids. The V and J ends lost 1 base and 10 bases, in that order; junction bases with no gene match: 13. CDR3 amino acids: CASSLWASGSAGEQFF. The CDR3 DNA follows: TGTGCCAGCAGTTTATGGGCTAGCGGATCAGCGGGGGAGCAGTTCTTC.

This clone was counted only a few times. The chain carries TRBV6-5 and TRBJ2-1, with 8 positions matching TRBD2. Trimming at V came to 5 bases and at J to 5 bases, leaving 8 bases not matched to a gene. Per the germline V gene, CDR1 is MNHEY and CDR2 is SVGAGI. The CDR3 is 15 residues long. The CDR3 loop reads CASSHSGAEDNEQFF. The DNA of the CDR3 is TGTGCCAGCAGTCATAGCGGGGCCGAGGACAATGAGCAGTTCTTC.

This clone was recorded once. J is TRBJ2-1 and V is TRBV6-1; the match to TRBD2 covers 9 bases. J gave up 9 bases and V 3 bases, and 0 bases lay outside the gene matches. This CDR3 is built from 12 residues. Looked up from germline, CDR1 is MNHNS and CDR2 is SASEGT. The DNA for the CDR3 is TGTGCCAGCAGTGAGACTAGCGGTGAGCAGTTCTTC. The encoded protein is CASSETSGEQFF.

The gene calls are TRBV5-4 and TRBJ2-5; 7 nucleotides align to TRBD1. The V gene end was trimmed by 0 bases and the J gene end by 4 bases; junction bases not matched to a gene: 3. This CDR3 is built from 14 residues. Germline values: CDR1 SGHNT, CDR2 YYREEE (reference sequence). The CDR3 loop is CASSLGGGLETQYF. As DNA, the CDR3 is TGTGCCAGCAGCTTGGGAGGGGGCCTAGAGACCCAGTACTTC. Full variable domain (missing parts from reference TRBV5-4 and TRBJ2-5): ETGVTQSPTHLIKTRGQQVTLRCSSQSGHNTVSWYQQALGQGPQFIFQYYREEENGRGNFPPRFSGLQFPNYSSELNVNALELDDSALYLCASSLGGGLETQYFGPGTRLLVL.

The chain links TRBV7-8 to TRBJ1-1; tentative D call: TRBD1 (6 bases). Germline assignment: CDR1 SGHVS and CDR2 FQNEAQ. The CDR3 consists of 15 residues. V was cut by 5 bases and J by 0 bases, with 13 bases left in between. CDR3: CASSLDGQLNTEAFF. CDR3 sequence (DNA): TGTGCCAGCAGCCTCGACGGACAGCTGAACACTGAAGCTTTCTTT.

There are a few counts of this clone. J is TRBJ2-7 and V is TRBV6-2 or TRBV6-3; weak D call: TRBD1 (8 bases). The CDR3 totals 14 residues. The V and J ends lost 6 bases and 3 bases respectively, with 15 bases between them. CDR1 and CDR2 (germline): MNHEY, SVGEGT. The chain's CDR3 is CASSLQGDYYEQYF. For the CDR3, the DNA is TGTGCCAGCAGCCTACAGGGGGACTACTACGAGCAGTACTTC.

This chain's CDR3 is CASNRDRLNEQFF. In DNA form, the CDR3 reads TGTGCCAGCAACAGGGACAGGTTAAATGAGCAGTTCTTC. This chain uses TRBV2 with TRBJ2-1; TRBD1 agrees at 8 bases. The CDR3 is 13 amino acids. V gave up 7 bases and J gave up 7 bases; unmatched junction bases: 6. Looked up from germline, CDR1 is SNHLY and CDR2 is FYNNEI. Together with reference TRBV2 and TRBJ2-1, the CDR3 gives the full variable domain: EPEVTQTPSHQVTQMGQEVILRCVPISNHLYFYWYRQILGQKVEFLVSFYNNEISEKSEIFDDQFSVERPDGSNFTLKIRSTKLEDSAMYFCASNRDRLNEQFFGPGTRLTVL.

The CDR3 here is CASSSLGTSGSVIALRSQYF. The CDR3 region has the DNA TGTGCCAGCAGTTCCCTAGGGACTAGCGGGAGTGTGATCGCTTTAAGGTCCCAGTACTTC. This chain links TRBV27 with TRBJ2-5, with 14 bases fitting TRBD2. Germline V lookup: CDR1 MNHEY, CDR2 SMNVEV (reference sequence). The CDR3 runs to 20 residues. After removal of 4 bases from V and 9 bases from J, the junction contained 22 bases not matched to a gene.

The chain couples TRBV7-2 to TRBJ1-4; 11 positions agree with TRBD1. The CDR3 is 16 residues long. The germline V gene has CDR1 SGHTA and CDR2 FQGNSA. Trimming took 5 bases from V and 8 from J; bases not matched to a gene: 10. In DNA form, the CDR3 reads TGTGCCAGCAGCCCTGCCGGGACAGGGGGGGGCGAAAAACTGTTTTTT. Translated, it gives CASSPAGTGGGEKLFF. Variable domain in full (rest from reference TRBV7-2 and TRBJ1-4): GAGVSQSPSNKVTEKGKDVELRCDPISGHTALYWYRQSLGQGLEFLIYFQGNSAPDKSGLPSDRFSAERTGGSVSTLTIQRTQQEDSAVYLCASSPAGTGGGEKLFFGSGTQLSVL.

This clone was counted only a few times. The V gene is TRBV15, the J gene TRBJ1-5; D gene uncertain. Trimming cost V 0 bases and J 7 bases, with 7 bases left between them. Looked up from germline, CDR1 is LNHNV and CDR2 is YYDKDF (reference sequence). This CDR3 has 13 residues. CDR3: CATSRDSGQPQHF. The DNA for the CDR3 is TGTGCCACCAGCAGAGATTCGGGACAGCCCCAGCATTTT.

This chain links TRBV19 with TRBJ1-5; 7 nucleotides match TRBD1. Per germline, CDR1 LNHDA and CDR2 SQIVND (reference sequence). V gave up 3 bases and J gave up 1 base; unmatched junction bases: 3. This CDR3 is 15 amino acids long. Here the CDR3 reads CASSMTTGSNQPQHF. The CDR3 bases are TGTGCCAGTAGTATGACGACAGGGAGCAATCAGCCCCAGCATTTT.

This chain links TRBV9 with TRBJ2-7, with a weak D call TRBD1 (5 bases). V was clipped by 3 bases and J by 6 bases, with 16 bases between them. The germline V gene encodes CDR1 SGDLS and CDR2 YYNGEE. This CDR3 spans 14 amino acids. CDR3 sequence (DNA): TGTGCCAGCAGCGAGCATTCCAACCAGGGCGAGCAGTACTTC. As protein: CASSEHSNQGEQYF.

This clone was counted once. The chain couples TRBV7-3 to TRBJ2-7, with 7 bases lining up with TRBD2. The CDR3 runs to 12 residues. The V gene end was trimmed by 11 bases and the J gene end by 0 bases; junction bases not matched to a gene: 4. The germline V gene encodes CDR1 SGHTA and CDR2 FQGTGA. The chain's CDR3 is CAGRGLSYEQYF. For the CDR3, the DNA is TGTGCCGGGAGGGGACTCTCCTACGAGCAGTACTTC.

This clone was observed once. The chain is built from TRBV5-4 and TRBJ2-3, with 9 bases identical to TRBD2. V was clipped by 1 base and J by 4 bases; unmatched bases: 7. This CDR3 region has 16 residues. From germline, CDR1 is SGHNT and CDR2 YYREEE (reference sequence). CDR3 nucleotide sequence: TGTGCCAGCAGCTTGTGGCTAGCGGGAAGCGCAGATACGCAGTATTTT. Translation gives CASSLWLAGSADTQYF.

Only a few counts were recorded for this clone. The chain is built from TRBV4-1 and TRBJ2-7; no reliable D call. Germline loops: CDR1 MGHRA, CDR2 YSYEKL. Trimming cost V 0 bases and J 4 bases, with 7 bases left between them. There are 13 residues in the CDR3. The CDR3 protein is CASSQERHYEQYF. CDR3 nucleotide sequence: TGCGCCAGCAGCCAAGAAAGACATTACGAGCAGTACTTC.

About this clone: Additional DNA sequences in this sample encode the identical CDR3. This chain uses TRBV18 with TRBJ1-5, with a weak D call TRBD1 (5 bases). With 1 base removed from V and 5 bases from J, the gap between germline ends came to 6 bases. The CDR3 has 13 amino acids. Per germline, CDR1 KGHSH and CDR2 LQKENI. CDR3 DNA: TGTGCCAGCTCACCACAACAGGATCAGCCCCAGCATTTT. This translates into CASSPQQDQPQHF.

The chain employs TRBV7-9 and TRBJ2-7; tentative D call: TRBD2 (6 bases). This CDR3 spans 14 amino acids. Trimming took off 5 bases at V and 2 bases at J, with 13 bases between the two ends. From germline, CDR1 is SEHNR and CDR2 FQNEAQ (reference sequence). CDR3 DNA sequence: TGTGCCAGCAGCAACCCCGGGGGACCCTACGAGCAGTACTTC. It is translated as CASSNPGGPYEQYF.

This clone was seen once. This chain connects TRBV28 to TRBJ2-2, with D hard to call. This CDR3 is 13 amino acids long. CDR1 and CDR2 (germline): MDHEN, SYDVKM. The ends were cut back, 6 bases at V and 6 bases at J, with 11 bases in the middle. The CDR3 region is CASRLGMPGELFF. CDR3 nucleotides: TGTGCCAGCAGACTGGGCATGCCCGGGGAGCTGTTTTTT.